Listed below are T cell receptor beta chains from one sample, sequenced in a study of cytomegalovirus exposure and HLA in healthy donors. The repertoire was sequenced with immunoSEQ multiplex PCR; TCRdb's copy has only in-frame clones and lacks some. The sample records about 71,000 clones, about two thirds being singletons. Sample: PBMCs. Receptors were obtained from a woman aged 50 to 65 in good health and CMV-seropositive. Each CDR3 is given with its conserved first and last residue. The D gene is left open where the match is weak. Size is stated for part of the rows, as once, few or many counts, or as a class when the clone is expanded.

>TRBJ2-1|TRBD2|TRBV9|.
TGTGCCAGCAGCGTAGAGGGGCGGGAGTACAATGAGCAGTTCTTC
CASSVEGREYNEQFF
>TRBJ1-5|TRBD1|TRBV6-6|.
TGTGCCAGCAGTTACGCCAGGGGGCAGTCTGCGCCCCAGCATTTT
CASSYARGQSAPQHF
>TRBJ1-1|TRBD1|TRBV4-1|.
TGCGCCAGCAGCCCTAAGACAGGGTGGAACACTGAAGCTTTCTTT
CASSPKTGWNTEAFF
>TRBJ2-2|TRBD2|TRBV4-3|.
TGCGCCAGCAGCCAAGATTCAACTAGCGGTATACTGGGGGAGCTGTTTTTT
CASSQDSTSGILGELFF
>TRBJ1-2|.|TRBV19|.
TGTGCCAGTAGCCCTTCTCAGCTCGGGGTATCTGGCTACACCTTC
CASSPSQLGVSGYTF
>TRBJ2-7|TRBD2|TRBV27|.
TGTGCCAGCAGTTTGATCTGGCGGGAGAATCCCTACGAGCAGTACTTC
CASSLIWRENPYEQYF
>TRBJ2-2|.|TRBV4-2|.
TGTGCCAGCAGCCAAGATCGTGGGCCCCAGGGCGGGGAGCTGTTTTTT
CASSQDRGPQGGELFF
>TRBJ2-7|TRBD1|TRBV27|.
TGTGCCAGCAGAATGGACAGGGGCTACGAGCAGTACTTC
CASRMDRGYEQYF
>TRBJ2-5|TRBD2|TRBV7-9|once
TGTGCCAGCAGCGACGGAGCGGGGCAAGAGACCCAGTACTTC
CASSDGAGQETQYF
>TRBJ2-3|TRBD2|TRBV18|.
TGTGCCAGCTCACCAAGTTCTCGGGAGGCAGATACGCAGTATTTT
CASSPSSREADTQYF
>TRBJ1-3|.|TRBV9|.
TGTGCCAGCAGCGTAGGAATAGGAGGTACAGGAAACACCATATATTTT
CASSVGIGGTGNTIYF
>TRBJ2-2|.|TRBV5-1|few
TGCGCCAGCAGCCCGGGAACCGTCACCGGGGAGCTGTTTTTT
CASSPGTVTGELFF
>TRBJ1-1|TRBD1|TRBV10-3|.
TGTGCCATTCAGGGGGATGACACTGAAGCTTTCTTT
CAIQGDDTEAFF
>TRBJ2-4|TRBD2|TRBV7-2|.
TGTGCCAGCAGCTTTATAGCGGGGAACATTCAGTACTTC
CASSFIAGNIQYF
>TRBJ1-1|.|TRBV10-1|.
TGCGCCAGCAGGACCGGTGGAGAGGGTACTGAAGCTTTCTTT
CASRTGGEGTEAFF
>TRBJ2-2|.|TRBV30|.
TGTGCCTGGAGTGGAGGAAGGGGCTCCGCGAACACCGGGGAGCTGTTTTTT
CAWSGGRGSANTGELFF
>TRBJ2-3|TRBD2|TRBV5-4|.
TGTGCCAGCAGCACCGCTGGGACTAGCGGGGGGATCACAGATACGCAGTATTTT
CASSTAGTSGGITDTQYF
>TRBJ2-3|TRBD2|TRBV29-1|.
TGCAGCGGGGTAGCGGGGTACACAGATACGCAGTATTTT
CSGVAGYTDTQYF
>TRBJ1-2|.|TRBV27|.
TGTGCCAGCAGTCCAACGGACATCCACTATGGCTACACCTTC
CASSPTDIHYGYTF
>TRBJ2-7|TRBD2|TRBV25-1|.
TGTGCCAGCAGTGATGTGTCCCTAGCGGCCTACGAGCAGTACTTC
CASSDVSLAAYEQYF
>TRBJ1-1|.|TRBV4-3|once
TGCGCCAGCAGCCTGGACAGAGGAACTGAAGCTTTCTTT
CASSLDRGTEAFF
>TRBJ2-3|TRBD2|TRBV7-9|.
TGTGCCAGCAGCGCGACAACTAGCGGGAGCCCAGATACGCAGTATTTT
CASSATTSGSPDTQYF
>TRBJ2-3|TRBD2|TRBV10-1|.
TGCGCCAGCAGAAAGGACCGCGGGGGGACCACAGATACGCAGTATTTT
CASRKDRGGTTDTQYF
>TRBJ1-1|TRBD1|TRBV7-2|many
TGTGCCAGCAGCTTTTCAGGGGGCACGAACACTGAAGCTTTCTTT
CASSFSGGTNTEAFF
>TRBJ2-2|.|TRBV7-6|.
TGTGCCAGCAGCTTAGCGCAGGGTGGATACGGGGAGCTGTTTTTT
CASSLAQGGYGELFF
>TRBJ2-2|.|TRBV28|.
TGTGCCAGCAGTTTCTTGACGGGAACCACCGGGGAGCTGTTTTTT
CASSFLTGTTGELFF
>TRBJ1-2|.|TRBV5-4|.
TGTGCCAGCAGCGGGGGCAGGGGCAACTATGGCTACACCTTC
CASSGGRGNYGYTF
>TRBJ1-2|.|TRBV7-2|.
TGTGCCAGCAGCTTAGTAGGACAGAGGACCGAAGATCCGTACACCTTC
CASSLVGQRTEDPYTF
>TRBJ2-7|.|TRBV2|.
TGTGCCAGCAGTGGGGACGTCGGGGGCTACGAGCAGTACTTC
CASSGDVGGYEQYF